What follows are 18 T cell receptor beta chains derived from one specimen sequenced in a study of graft-versus-host responses after intestinal transplantation. Their recognized antigens are unknown. TCRdb's copy holds only in-frame clones and misses some; the assay was immunoSEQ multiplex PCR. Of 150,000 or so clones in the sample, around 90% were seen once. The material was unstimulated CD4+ T cells sorted from spleen or lymph node cells, obtained before intestinal transplant. Every receptor here comes from a human donor who received an intestinal transplant.

The gene calls are TRBV5-5 and TRBJ1-2, with D perhaps matching TRBD1 (5 bases). Trimming removed 7 bases at V and 6 bases at J, with 25 bases between. Per germline, CDR1 SGHKS and CDR2 YYEKEE (reference sequence). The CDR3 is 16 amino acids. The CDR3 DNA is TGTGCCAGCGGAAACGAGGGACTGCTCGTTCCCCATGGCTACACCTTC. This translates into CASGNEGLLVPHGYTF.

This sequence joins TRBV20-1 and TRBJ2-1, with unresolved D. V shed 8 bases and J shed 3 bases, with 5 bases lying between them. This CDR3 comprises 10 residues. Germline assignment: CDR1 DFQATT and CDR2 SNEGSKA (reference sequence). DNA of the CDR3: TGCAGTACTCACTACAATGAGCAGTTCTTC. Protein: CSTHYNEQFF.

V usage is TRBV19 and J usage is TRBJ2-5, with D unresolved. The J call may be incorrect, as the DNA end agrees better with TRBJ2-7. Germline V gene sequence: CDR1 LNHDA, CDR2 SQIVND (reference sequence). The CDR3 is 13 residues long. The CDR3 sequence is CASSIGRIYEQYF. Written as DNA, the CDR3 is TGTGCCAGTAGTATAGGGCGGATCTACGAGCAGTACTTC.

CDR3 nucleotide sequence: TGTGCCAGTAATCCCTCAGCGGGATCCTACAATGAGCAGTTCTTC. It codes for CASNPSAGSYNEQFF. The chain recombines TRBV19 with TRBJ2-1; TRBD2 agrees at 7 bases. Losses at the gene ends were 7 bases for V and 1 base for J; bases not matched to a gene: 7. The V gene's germline CDR1 is LNHDA and CDR2 SQIVND (reference sequence). This CDR3 has 15 amino acids.

V is TRBV10-3 and J is TRBJ2-5; D possibly corresponds to TRBD2 (5 bases). The ends were cut back, 4 bases at V and 4 bases at J, with 7 bases in the middle. Germline CDR1 reads ENHRY; CDR2 reads SYGVKD. This CDR3 contains 12 residues. In nucleotides, the CDR3 is TGTGCCATCAGTGCCAGCGGAGAGACCCAGTACTTC. Translation: CAISASGETQYF.

This sequence joins TRBV9 and TRBJ2-1; the match to TRBD2 covers 7 bases. V shed 3 bases and J 10 bases; nucleotides not matched to a gene: 13. The CDR3 has 15 residues. Looked up from germline, CDR1 is SGDLS and CDR2 is YYNGEE. The DNA for the CDR3 is TGTGCCAGCAGCGGAGAAGCGGGATACATTCAGGAGCAGTTCTTC. This encodes CASSGEAGYIQEQFF.

V gene TRBV25-1 combines with J gene TRBJ1-2; D call uncertain. Germline lookup yields CDR1 MGHDK and CDR2 SYGVNS. This CDR3 comprises 11 residues. Between the trimmed V and J ends, which lost 6 bases and 5 bases, there was a span of 7 bases. DNA of the CDR3: TGTGCCAGCAGCCACAAGTATGGCTACACCTTC. This translates into CASSHKYGYTF.

V and J are TRBV27 and TRBJ2-2; D not resolved. CDR1 and CDR2 (germline): MNHEY, SMNVEV (reference sequence). This CDR3 has 13 amino acids. The V end lost 3 bases, the J end lost 3 bases, and 5 bases lay between the germline ends. CDR3 region: CASSFPYTGELFF. The CDR3 bases are TGTGCCAGCAGTTTCCCATACACCGGGGAGCTGTTTTTT.

Comment on this clone: The sample carries other DNA sequences with the same CDR3. This chain connects TRBV28 to TRBJ1-5, with a possible D match to TRBD1 (5 bases). CDR3 length: 14 residues. Germline CDR1 is MDHEN and CDR2 is SYDVKM. Trimming removed 2 bases at V and 4 bases at J, with 9 bases between. This CDR3 reads CASSLGTGNQPQHF. The CDR3 DNA follows: TGTGCCAGCAGTTTAGGGACGGGGAATCAGCCCCAGCATTTT. Drawing the rest from reference TRBV28 and TRBJ1-5, the complete variable domain is DVKVTQSSRYLVKRTGEKVFLECVQDMDHENMFWYRQDPGLGLRLIYFSYDVKMKEKGDIPEGYSVSREKKERFSLILESASTNQTSMYLCASSLGTGNQPQHFGDGTRLSIL.

This chain uses TRBV11-2 with TRBJ2-7; D not certain. V lost 0 bases and J 0 bases, leaving 6 bases between the germline ends. Germline V lookup: CDR1 SGHAT, CDR2 FQNNGV. The CDR3 consists of 14 residues. The CDR3, as DNA: TGTGCCAGCAGCTTAGAACGAAGCTCCTACGAGCAGTACTTC. The encoded protein is CASSLERSSYEQYF.

Only one count was recorded for this clone. The chain has TRBV5-1 and TRBJ2-7; the D gene is possibly TRBD2 (5 bases). The CDR3 has 13 amino acids. V lost 7 bases and J lost 1, with 12 bases in between. Germline V CDR1 and CDR2: SGHRS, YFSETQ. CDR3 nucleotides: TGCGCCAGCTCAACGGCGGGTTCCTACGAGCAGTACTTC. Residues: CASSTAGSYEQYF.

Concerning this clone: Within the sample, other DNA sequences also encode this same CDR3. The V call is TRBV7-3, the J call TRBJ2-1; either TRBD1 or TRBD2 may supply D (5 bases each). CDR1 and CDR2 from the germline V gene are SGHTA and FQGTGA. V was cut by 4 bases and J by 1 base, with 14 bases left in between. The CDR3 is made up of 16 amino acids. The CDR3 region has the DNA TGTGCCAGCAGCTCTGGCCTGGGGGTTTCCTACAATGAGCAGTTCTTC. Its protein is CASSSGLGVSYNEQFF. The full variable domain, its missing parts supplied by reference TRBV7-3 and TRBJ2-1, is GAGVSQTPSNKVTEKGKYVELRCDPISGHTALYWYRQSLGQGPEFLIYFQGTGAADDSGLPNDRFFAVRPEGSVSTLKIQRTERGDSAVYLCASSSGLGVSYNEQFFGPGTRLTVL.

This clone is a singleton in its sample. This sequence joins TRBV6-1 and TRBJ2-7; perhaps D is TRBD1 or TRBD2 (5 bases each). Trimming shortened V by 5 bases and J by 2 bases, and 10 bases separated the two germline ends. Looked up from germline, CDR1 is MNHNS and CDR2 is SASEGT. CDR3 length equals 13 residues. CDR3 nucleotide sequence: TGTGCCAGCAGTCGGGACCGAACCTACGAGCAGTACTTC. Translation: CASSRDRTYEQYF.

J is TRBJ2-6 and V is TRBV7-5; the D call TRBD1 from the table was never checked on the DNA. TRBV7-5 is annotated as a pseudogene. This CDR3 is built from 16 residues. The CDR3 DNA reads TGTGTCAGAAGCTTAGTAGGACAGACTGGGGCCAACGTCCTGACTTTC. Its translation is CVRSLVGQTGANVLTF.

The chain is built from TRBV4-2 and TRBJ1-5; TRBD1 matches 7 bases. Trimming cost V 1 base and J 1 base; bases outside gene matches: 7. Germline V CDR1 and CDR2: LGHNA, YNFKEQ. The CDR3 loop spans 17 amino acids. DNA for the CDR3: TGTGCCAGCAGCCAAGGCTGGGACAGCGGGAGCAATCAGCCCCAGCATTTT. It yields the protein CASSQGWDSGSNQPQHF.

This clone was seen more than once but under ten times. Other DNA sequences in this specimen translate into the identical CDR3. The chain is built from TRBV11-3 and TRBJ2-7, with D possibly being TRBD1 (5 bases). Germline V gene data show CDR1 as SGHNT and CDR2 as YENEEA. V lost 5 bases, J lost 3 bases, and 17 bases lay in between. This CDR3 comprises 15 residues. The CDR3 DNA follows: TGTGCCAGCAGCCCCCTAACCCAGGGATACTACGAGCAGTACTTC. Translated, it gives CASSPLTQGYYEQYF.

The rearrangement uses TRBV19 and TRBJ2-1; 8 positions agree with TRBD1. This CDR3 contains 13 residues. Trimming cost V 2 bases and J 6 bases; bases outside gene matches: 0. Germline V gene lookup returns CDR1 LNHDA and CDR2 SQIVND (reference sequence). CDR3 region: CASSITGGNEQFF. CDR3 nucleotide sequence: TGTGCCAGTAGTATAACAGGGGGCAATGAGCAGTTCTTC.

This clone was detected a few times. V is TRBV7-6 and J is TRBJ2-7; 7 positions match TRBD1. V dropped 1 base and J dropped 4; count of bases not matched to a gene: 10. The germline CDR1 and CDR2 sequences are SGHVS and FNYEAQ. CDR3 length: 16 amino acids. The CDR3 region is CASSLGPPGQSYEQYF. The CDR3 coding sequence is TGTGCCAGCAGCTTAGGTCCCCCGGGACAGTCTTACGAGCAGTACTTC.